This is a list of T cell receptor beta chains from one sample in a study of cytomegalovirus exposure and HLA in healthy donors. Clones were read by immunoSEQ multiplex PCR, and TCRdb kept only the in-frame ones, dropping some. In the table there are 130,000 or so clones, 60% to 85% of which are singletons. Sequencing was performed on PBMCs. The receptors shown here come from a man younger than 40 in good health and CMV-seronegative. Each CDR3 is given with its conserved first and last residue. D genes are given only for firm matches. Size is stated for part of the rows, as once, few or many counts, or as a class when the clone is expanded.

CDR3 protein,CDR3 DNA,J gene,clone size,V gene,D gene
CSVAGGQGGDEQFF,TGCAGCGTTGCTGGTGGACAGGGGGGGGATGAGCAGTTCTTC,TRBJ2-1,once,TRBV29-1,TRBD1
CASSAAGDSSQETQYF,TGTGCCAGCTCAGCCGCAGGGGACAGTTCCCAAGAGACCCAGTACTTC,TRBJ2-5,-,TRBV18,TRBD1
CASSLGPGSYEQYF,TGTGCCAGCAGCTTAGGTCCCGGCTCCTACGAGCAGTACTTC,TRBJ2-7,-,TRBV7-9,-
CASTRGMNTEAFF,TGTGCCAGCACCAGGGGGATGAACACTGAAGCTTTCTTT,TRBJ1-1,-,TRBV6-1,TRBD1
CASSYAGGGNQPQHF,TGTGCCAGCAGTTACGCAGGGGGCGGGAATCAGCCCCAGCATTTT,TRBJ1-5,-,TRBV6-5,TRBD1
CAWSETGTNTEAFF,TGTGCCTGGAGTGAGACAGGGACGAACACTGAAGCTTTCTTT,TRBJ1-1,-,TRBV30,TRBD1
CASSLEGGAHNSPLHF,TGCGCCAGCAGCTTGGAAGGAGGGGCTCATAATTCACCCCTCCACTTT,TRBJ1-6,once,TRBV5-1,-
CASSLVGQGIYEQYF,TGTGCCAGCAGCTTAGTGGGACAGGGCATTTACGAGCAGTACTTC,TRBJ2-7,-,TRBV13,TRBD1
CAWSKQGGTNEQFF,TGTGCCTGGAGCAAACAGGGGGGCACAAATGAGCAGTTCTTC,TRBJ2-1,few,TRBV30,TRBD1
CASSFGGEPYEQYF,TGTGCCAGCAGCTTCGGAGGGGAACCCTACGAGCAGTACTTC,TRBJ2-7,-,TRBV7-7,-
CASHPGLATSLGFNNEQFF,TGTGCCAGCCACCCGGGACTAGCAACCTCCCTCGGGTTCAACAATGAGCAGTTCTTC,TRBJ2-1,-,TRBV11-2,TRBD2
CASSPVGQDEKLFF,TGTGCCAGCTCACCCGTTGGTCAGGATGAAAAACTGTTTTTT,TRBJ1-4,-,TRBV18,-
CASSFSLVATNEKLFF,TGTGCCAGCAGTTTTAGTTTGGTTGCAACTAATGAAAAACTGTTTTTT,TRBJ1-4,-,TRBV28,-
CASRPQGIDGYTF,TGTGCCAGCAGACCACAGGGAATTGATGGCTACACCTTC,TRBJ1-2,-,TRBV28,-
CASRRTVNYGYSF,TGTGCCAGCAGACGGACAGTTAACTATGGCTACTCCTTC,TRBJ1-2,-,TRBV27,-
CASSRRTGKHSNQPQHF,TGTGCCAGCAGCCGGAGGACAGGGAAACATAGCAATCAGCCCCAGCATTTT,TRBJ1-5,-,TRBV5-6,TRBD1
CASLHPTGGDEKLFF,TGTGCCAGCCTACATCCAACAGGGGGCGATGAAAAACTGTTTTTT,TRBJ1-4,-,TRBV28,TRBD1
CASSRTGAFYGYTF,TGCGCCAGCAGCCGGACAGGGGCTTTCTATGGCTACACCTTC,TRBJ1-2,-,TRBV4-3,TRBD1
CASSKMGADEQFF,TGCGCCAGCAGCAAGATGGGCGCCGATGAGCAGTTCTTC,TRBJ2-1,-,TRBV5-1,-
CASSPGPPSSYNEQFF,TGTGCCAGCAGTCCGGGTCCTCCTAGCTCCTACAATGAGCAGTTCTTC,TRBJ2-1,-,TRBV11-3,-
CASSRTSADSPLHF,TGTGCCAGCTCTCGGACTTCGGCGGATTCACCCCTCCACTTT,TRBJ1-6,once,TRBV18,-
CASSSTWGQGWEQYF,TGTGCCAGCAGCTCTACTTGGGGGCAAGGCTGGGAGCAGTACTTC,TRBJ2-7,-,TRBV11-2,-
CASSPQGGLFGYTF,TGTGCCAGCAGCCCCCAGGGGGGACTTTTTGGCTACACCTTC,TRBJ1-2,-,TRBV7-2,TRBD1
CASSFYLYEQYF,TGTGCCAGCAGTTTTTATCTATACGAGCAGTACTTC,TRBJ2-7,-,TRBV28,-
CASSPGLASGTGELFF,TGTGCCAGCTCGCCAGGACTAGCGTCCGGCACCGGGGAGCTGTTTTTT,TRBJ2-2,-,TRBV18,TRBD2
CASSPSVGQGASGELFF,TGCGCCAGCAGCCCCTCGGTGGGACAGGGGGCTTCCGGGGAGCTGTTTTTT,TRBJ2-2,-,TRBV5-1,TRBD1
CASSPSTDFNYGYTF,TGTGCCAGCTCACCGTCAACGGACTTTAACTATGGCTACACCTTC,TRBJ1-2,once,TRBV18,-
CASSRLSSGANTGELFF,TGTGCCAGCAGCCGCCTATCGAGCGGGGCGAACACCGGGGAGCTGTTTTTT,TRBJ2-2,few,TRBV7-3,TRBD2
CASRIERGTTEAFF,TGTGCCAGCAGGATAGAGAGGGGGACCACTGAAGCTTTCTTT,TRBJ1-1,-,TRBV6-5,-
CASSQVGSGDNEQFF,TGTGCCAGCAGCCAAGTGGGTAGCGGGGACAATGAGCAGTTCTTC,TRBJ2-1,-,TRBV4-2,TRBD2
CASSFISPGAYEQYF,TGTGCCAGCAGCTTTATCTCCCCGGGAGCCTACGAGCAGTACTTC,TRBJ2-7,-,TRBV5-4,-
CATGTGAVYGYTF,TGTGCCACCGGGACAGGGGCGGTCTATGGCTACACCTTC,TRBJ1-2,-,TRBV15,TRBD1
CASSPPPGGGTEAFF,TGTGCCAGCAGCCCACCGCCCGGCGGGGGCACTGAAGCTTTCTTT,TRBJ1-1,-,TRBV7-9,-
CASSYPVGQLPGYF,TGTGCCAGCAGTTACCCGGTCGGACAGCTCCCGGGGTACTTC,TRBJ2-7,few,TRBV6-5,-
CASSLTFGWGQDTDTQYF,TGTGCCAGCAGTTTAACTTTTGGGTGGGGACAGGACACAGATACGCAGTATTTT,TRBJ2-3,-,TRBV27,TRBD1
CASSDSAGGLDTQYF,TGTGCCAGCAGTGACTCGGCGGGGGGGTTAGATACGCAGTATTTT,TRBJ2-3,-,TRBV6-4,TRBD2
CASSLSGGGEQYF,TGTGCCAGCAGCTTAAGCGGGGGCGGCGAGCAGTACTTC,TRBJ2-7,-,TRBV11-3,TRBD2
CSVGDTGMGNYGYTF,TGCAGCGTTGGGGACACAGGGATGGGGAACTATGGCTACACCTTC,TRBJ1-2,once,TRBV29-1,-
CASSEQGGRNEQFF,TGCGCCAGCAGCGAACAGGGTGGTCGTAATGAGCAGTTCTTC,TRBJ2-1,-,TRBV5-1,-
CASSPVDTTGPHYYEQYF,TGTGCCAGCAGCCCGGTGGACACGACAGGTCCCCACTACTACGAGCAGTACTTC,TRBJ2-7,-,TRBV28,-
CASSSRFEASYEQYF,TGCGCCAGCAGCTCCCGTTTCGAGGCGTCCTACGAGCAGTACTTC,TRBJ2-7,once,TRBV4-3,-
CASSLADRKYGYTF,TGCGCCAGCAGCTTGGCTGACAGGAAATATGGCTACACCTTC,TRBJ1-2,-,TRBV5-1,-
CSVAPSAFYEQYF,TGCAGCGTTGCCCCTAGCGCCTTCTACGAGCAGTACTTC,TRBJ2-7,-,TRBV29-1,-
CSTKRESRGEAFF,TGCAGCACTAAGCGGGAATCCCGAGGAGAAGCTTTCTTT,TRBJ1-1,-,TRBV29-1,-
CASSGARLTDTQYF,TGCGCCAGCAGCGGTGCTAGACTCACAGATACGCAGTATTTT,TRBJ2-3,-,TRBV5-1,-
CASSQAPYEQYF,TGCGCCAGCAGCCAAGCTCCCTACGAGCAGTACTTC,TRBJ2-7,-,TRBV4-1,-
CASSLGVGTANTGELFF,TGTGCCAGCAGCTTAGGTGTGGGGACAGCGAACACCGGGGAGCTGTTTTTT,TRBJ2-2,-,TRBV11-3,TRBD1
CASSAWGEAFF,TGTGCCAGCAGTGCCTGGGGCGAAGCTTTCTTT,TRBJ1-1,-,TRBV27,-
CASSEGVWSYEQYF,TGCGCCAGCAGCGAGGGCGTGTGGAGCTACGAGCAGTACTTC,TRBJ2-7,-,TRBV5-1,-
CASSLGRQPAQYF,TGTGCCAGCAGCTTAGGCCGACAGCCGGCGCAGTATTTT,TRBJ2-3,-,TRBV13,-
CASSLWAANTGELFF,TGCGCCAGCAGCTTGTGGGCAGCGAACACCGGGGAGCTGTTTTTT,TRBJ2-2,-,TRBV5-1,-